Reported below is one T cell receptor beta chain. This specimen belongs to a study of OX40 agonist ivuxolimab in advanced cancers. V was clipped by 3 bases and J by 3 bases; unmatched bases: 4. There are 14 residues in the CDR3. CDR1 and CDR2 (germline): SGHTS, YDEGEE. Sequenced by immunoSEQ multiplex PCR; TCRdb stores in-frame clones only, minus some. This table has tens of thousands of clones, about 89% appearing once. The V and J genes are TRBV5-8 and TRBJ2-7; 9 nucleotides match TRBD1. The source was CD4+ or CD8+ T cells sorted from blood, collected in a trial of the OX40 agonist ivuxolimab. This TCR was sampled from an adult with an advanced solid tumor such as melanoma, head and neck, liver or kidney cancer. The CDR3 loop reads CASSYRDRDYEQYF. CDR3 in DNA: TGTGCCAGCAGCTACCGGGACAGGGACTACGAGCAGTACTTC.